The rows below give T cell receptor beta chains drawn from one sample of a study of cytomegalovirus exposure and HLA in healthy donors. Sequencing was performed with immunoSEQ multiplex PCR; in TCRdb, only in-frame clones are kept and a portion is missing. The table shows some 120,000 clones, with 55% to 80% occurring only once. Input material: PBMCs. The source of these receptors is a woman aged 25 to 39 in good health and CMV-seronegative. CDR3s include the opening cysteine and the closing phenylalanine or tryptophan. D genes are given only for firm matches. The listing skips clone size in some rows; elsewhere it reads once, few, many or a size class.

J gene | D gene | V gene | clone size | CDR3 DNA | CDR3 protein
TRBJ2-3 | . | TRBV5-1 | . | TGCGCCAGCAGCTTCTCGACTAGCACAGATACGCAGTATTTT | CASSFSTSTDTQYF
TRBJ2-1 | TRBD2 | TRBV29-1 | . | TGCAGCGTTTATTTGCGGGAGGGCTTTTATAATGAGCAGTTCTTC | CSVYLREGFYNEQFF
TRBJ2-7 | TRBD1 | TRBV10-3 | . | TGTGCCATCAGTGACCGGACAGGGGGCTACGAGCAGTACTTC | CAISDRTGGYEQYF
TRBJ1-4 | TRBD1 | TRBV9 | . | TGTGCCAGCAGCGTGGGCGGGACAGGGCCGGAGAAACTGTTTTTT | CASSVGGTGPEKLFF
TRBJ1-5 | TRBD1 | TRBV5-1 | . | TGCGCCAGCAGTTCCGGGACAGGGGGTCATCAGCCCCAGCATTTT | CASSSGTGGHQPQHF
TRBJ2-7 | TRBD2 | TRBV11-2 | few | TGTGCCAGCAGCTTAATTCTAGGTAGCGGGAGTTTGCAGCAGTACTTC | CASSLILGSGSLQQYF
TRBJ2-1 | TRBD2 | TRBV6-5 | few | TGTGCCAGCACCTCGCTAGCGGACAATGAGCAGTTCTTC | CASTSLADNEQFF
TRBJ2-5 | . | TRBV7-9 | . | TGTGCCAGCAGCTTAATGGTGGGGTCGCGGGGAGAGACCCAGTACTTC | CASSLMVGSRGETQYF
TRBJ2-1 | . | TRBV5-5 | few | TGTGCCAGCAGCCCCCACAGGGAGCAGTTCTTC | CASSPHREQFF
TRBJ2-7 | . | TRBV10-1 | . | TGCGCCAGCAGTGATGACAGGTTATCCTACGAGCAGTACTTC | CASSDDRLSYEQYF
TRBJ1-1 | . | TRBV28 | . | TGTGCCAGCAGTTTAACGCAGGGTGCTGAAGCTTTCTTT | CASSLTQGAEAFF
TRBJ1-1 | . | TRBV18 | . | TGTGCCAGCTCACCACCGAACGGGAACACTGAAGCTTTCTTT | CASSPPNGNTEAFF
TRBJ2-1 | TRBD2 | TRBV5-4 | . | TGTGCCAGCAGCATAAATCCGGGACTAGCGGGAGGACAGGAGAATGAGCAGTTCTTC | CASSINPGLAGGQENEQFF
TRBJ1-3 | TRBD1 | TRBV14 | few | TGTGCCAGCAGCCGGGGACAGGGGGCTGGAAACACCATATATTTT | CASSRGQGAGNTIYF
TRBJ1-5 | . | TRBV19 | . | TGTGCCAGTAGTATTGGGAGGGGGGATCAGCCCCAGCATTTT | CASSIGRGDQPQHF
TRBJ2-3 | . | TRBV30 | . | TGTGCCTGGAGTGTAGGCGGGTCGAGCACAGATACGCAGTATTTT | CAWSVGGSSTDTQYF
TRBJ1-5 | . | TRBV7-9 | . | TGTGCCAGCAGCCCAACTAAGGGGAACAATCAGCCCCAGCATTTT | CASSPTKGNNQPQHF
TRBJ2-1 | . | TRBV28 | . | TGTGCCAGCAAGTCGACAGTGACTGAGCAGTTCTTC | CASKSTVTEQFF
TRBJ1-1 | . | TRBV19 | . | TGTGCCAGTAGTATCGCGGGGTTAAACACTGAAGCTTTCTTT | CASSIAGLNTEAFF
TRBJ2-1 | TRBD2 | TRBV20-1 | few | TGCAGTGCTAGAACGGGGCGGGGGTTGTTCTTC | CSARTGRGLFF
TRBJ1-1 | . | TRBV7-2 | . | TGTGCCAGCAGCAAACAGGCGAACACTGAAGCTTTCTTT | CASSKQANTEAFF
TRBJ1-1 | . | TRBV6-1 | . | TGTGCCAGCATATCGACCTGGGACATCCGGGAAGCTTTCTTT | CASISTWDIREAFF
TRBJ2-1 | TRBD2 | TRBV7-2 | . | TGTGCCAGCAGCTTAGCGGGGGCTAGCGGGGCCTACAATGAGCAGTTCTTC | CASSLAGASGAYNEQFF
TRBJ1-6 | . | TRBV4-1 | once | TGCGCCAGCAGCCAAGCCCCCGGCAGGCCGTTGGGTTCACCCCTCCACTTT | CASSQAPGRPLGSPLHF
TRBJ2-3 | TRBD1 | TRBV5-6 | . | TGTGCCAGCAGCAGCACAGGGGCAGATACGCAGTATTTT | CASSSTGADTQYF
TRBJ1-6 | TRBD1 | TRBV14 | few | TGTGCCAGCAGCCGAGACAGGGGGCGACTTAATTCACCCCTCCACTTT | CASSRDRGRLNSPLHF
TRBJ2-7 | . | TRBV28 | . | TGTGCCAGCACGCGGGACGGACGCCACTACGAGCAGTACTTC | CASTRDGRHYEQYF
TRBJ1-2 | . | TRBV28 | . | TGTGCCAGCAGTCAAACAGGAAATAACTATGGCTACACCTTC | CASSQTGNNYGYTF
TRBJ2-6 | TRBD1 | TRBV28 | once | TGTGCCAGCAGTCCCTCAGGGGGCGCTGGGGCCAACGTCCTGACTTTC | CASSPSGGAGANVLTF
TRBJ2-2 | TRBD2 | TRBV18 | few | TGTGCCAGCTCTGCCAGACCTAGGGAGGGATCGAACACCGGGGAGCTGTTTTTT | CASSARPREGSNTGELFF
TRBJ1-2 | TRBD1 | TRBV11-2 | . | TGTGCCAGCAGCTCGACAGGGAACTATGGCTACACCTTC | CASSSTGNYGYTF
TRBJ2-7 | TRBD2 | TRBV6-6 | . | TGTGCCAGCAGTTACTCTGCTAGCGGGACCTCAAGTGAGCAGTACTTC | CASSYSASGTSSEQYF
TRBJ2-7 | TRBD2 | TRBV5-5 | . | TGTGCCAGCAGCTCTGGACTAGGCGCTAGCGAGCAGTACTTC | CASSSGLGASEQYF
TRBJ1-1 | . | TRBV5-6 | . | TGTGCCAGCAGCTACGACAAGAACACTGAAGCTTTCTTT | CASSYDKNTEAFF
TRBJ2-6 | . | TRBV2 | . | TGTGCCAGCAGCCTCTACAGCTCTGGGGCCAACGTCCTGACTTTC | CASSLYSSGANVLTF
TRBJ2-1 | TRBD2 | TRBV6-6 | . | TGTGCCAGCCGACGGACTAGCGGGGGCCTATACAATGAGCAGTTCTTC | CASRRTSGGLYNEQFF
TRBJ2-7 | TRBD1 | TRBV27 | . | TGTGCCAGCCCCGACCCCGGACAGGGGGCATCGGACGAGCAGTACTTC | CASPDPGQGASDEQYF
TRBJ2-3 | TRBD1 | TRBV18 | . | TGTGCCAGCTCACCAGTAACAGGGGTGGGCACAGATACGCAGTATTTT | CASSPVTGVGTDTQYF
TRBJ2-7 | TRBD1 | TRBV7-9 | . | TGTGCCAGCAGCGGACGAGGACAGGGGGATGACGAGCAGTACTTC | CASSGRGQGDDEQYF
TRBJ2-5 | . | TRBV6-1 | few | TGTGCCACCACAGGGACGAATTTAAAAGAGACCCAGTACTTC | CATTGTNLKETQYF
TRBJ1-5 | . | TRBV6-4 | . | TGTGCCAGCAGTGACACGGGTCTTTATAGCAATCAGCCCCAGCATTTT | CASSDTGLYSNQPQHF
TRBJ2-1 | TRBD1 | TRBV11-2 | . | TGTGCCAGCGAGGGACAGGGGTTTATTGAGCAGTTCTTC | CASEGQGFIEQFF
TRBJ2-7 | TRBD1 | TRBV6-1 | . | TGTGCCAGCACTCCGACAGGGGGCTCGTACGAGCAGTACTTC | CASTPTGGSYEQYF
TRBJ2-1 | . | TRBV5-1 | . | TGCGCCAGCAGCTTGGGGGGGCGCTCGGTAAATGAGCAGTTCTTC | CASSLGGRSVNEQFF
TRBJ1-4 | . | TRBV10-3 | once | TGTGCCATCAGTGAGTACAAGGAAGGGGGAAGTACCGCAACTAATGAAAAACTGTTTTTT | CAISEYKEGGSTATNEKLFF
TRBJ2-1 | . | TRBV7-9 | . | TGTGCCAGCAGCTCCGTTCAGCGCTTTGGTGGGAATGAGCAGTTCTTC | CASSSVQRFGGNEQFF
TRBJ2-2 | . | TRBV7-9 | few | TGTGCCAGCAGGCGGACAGAGAACACCGGGGAGCTGTTTTTT | CASRRTENTGELFF
TRBJ2-7 | TRBD1 | TRBV6-5 | . | TGTGCCAGCAGTTACTCGTCAGGACAGGAGTACTACGAGCAGTACTTC | CASSYSSGQEYYEQYF
TRBJ1-5 | TRBD1 | TRBV7-9 | . | TGTGCCAGCAGCTTGGTAAAGGACAGGGTGAATCAGCCCCAGCATTTT | CASSLVKDRVNQPQHF
TRBJ2-7 | . | TRBV5-1 | . | TGCGCCAGCAGCTCCGGACTCGGACCGGGCTACGAGCAGTACTTC | CASSSGLGPGYEQYF
TRBJ1-1 | . | TRBV11-2 | . | TGTGCCAGCAGCTTAGATTCACGGGGAGTTGAAGCTTTCTTT | CASSLDSRGVEAFF
TRBJ1-1 | . | TRBV30 | . | TGTGCCTGGAGGGGGCCGGGTAAGACTGAAGCTTTCTTT | CAWRGPGKTEAFF
TRBJ1-1 | . | TRBV9 | . | TGTGCCAGCAGCGTAGGTAGTGGGGGCTTAGTCTTT | CASSVGSGGLVF
TRBJ1-4 | TRBD1 | TRBV4-1 | few | TGCGCCAGCAGCCAAGCCGTACAGGGGGCGTTCGGTAAACTGTTTTTT | CASSQAVQGAFGKLFF
TRBJ2-1 | . | TRBV11-2 | . | TGTGCCAGCAGCTTAGGGCCCGAATACAATGAGCAGTTCTTC | CASSLGPEYNEQFF
TRBJ2-7 | TRBD2 | TRBV27 | . | TGTGCCAGCAGTCGGGGGGTTCCCTACGAGCAGTACTTC | CASSRGVPYEQYF
TRBJ2-7 | TRBD2 | TRBV2 | once | TGTGCCAGCGGCCAGAGGCCTAGCGGGACTGAATCCTACGAGCAGTACTTC | CASGQRPSGTESYEQYF